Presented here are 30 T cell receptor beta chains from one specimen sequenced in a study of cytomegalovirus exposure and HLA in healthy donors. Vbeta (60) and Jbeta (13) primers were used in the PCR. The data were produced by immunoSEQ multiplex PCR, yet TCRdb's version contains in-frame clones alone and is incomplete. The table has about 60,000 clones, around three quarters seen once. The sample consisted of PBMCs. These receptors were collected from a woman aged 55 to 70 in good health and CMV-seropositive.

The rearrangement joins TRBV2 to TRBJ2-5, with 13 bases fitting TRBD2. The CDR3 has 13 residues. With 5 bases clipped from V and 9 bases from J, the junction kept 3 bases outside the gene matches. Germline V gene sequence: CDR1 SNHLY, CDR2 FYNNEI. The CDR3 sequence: CASSPGLAGAQYF. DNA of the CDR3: TGTGCCAGCAGTCCCGGACTAGCGGGGGCCCAGTACTTC.

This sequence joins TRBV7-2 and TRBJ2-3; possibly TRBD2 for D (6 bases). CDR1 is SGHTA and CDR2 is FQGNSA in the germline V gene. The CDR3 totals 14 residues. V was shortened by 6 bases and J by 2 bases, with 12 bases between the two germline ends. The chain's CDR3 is CASRLTRTTDTQYF. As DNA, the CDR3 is TGTGCCAGCAGATTGACTAGAACCACAGATACGCAGTATTTT.

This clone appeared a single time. CDR3 nucleotides: TGTGCCAGCAGCTTGGAACAGGGGGCCGAGCAGTACTTC. It specifies CASSLEQGAEQYF. The chain uses TRBV5-6 and TRBJ2-7, with 9 bases aligning to TRBD1. The CDR3 length is 13 residues. V lost 0 bases to trimming and J lost 6 bases; unmatched junction nucleotides: 1. From germline, CDR1 is SGHDT and CDR2 YYEEEE.

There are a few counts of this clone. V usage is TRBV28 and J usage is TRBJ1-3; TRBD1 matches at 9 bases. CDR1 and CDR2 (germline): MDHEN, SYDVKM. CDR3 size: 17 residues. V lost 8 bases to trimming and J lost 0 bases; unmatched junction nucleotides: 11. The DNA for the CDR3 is TGTGCCAGCCGTCCGGGACAGGGATCAACCTCTGGAAACACCATATATTTT. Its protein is CASRPGQGSTSGNTIYF. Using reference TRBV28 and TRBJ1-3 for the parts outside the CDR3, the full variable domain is DVKVTQSSRYLVKRTGEKVFLECVQDMDHENMFWYRQDPGLGLRLIYFSYDVKMKEKGDIPEGYSVSREKKERFSLILESASTNQTSMYLCASRPGQGSTSGNTIYFGEGSWLTVV.

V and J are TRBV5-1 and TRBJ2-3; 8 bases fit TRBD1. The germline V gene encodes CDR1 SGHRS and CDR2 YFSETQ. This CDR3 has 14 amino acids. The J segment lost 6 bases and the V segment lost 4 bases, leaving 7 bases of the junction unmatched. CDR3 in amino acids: CASSGTGPLDTQYF. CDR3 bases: TGCGCCAGCAGCGGGACAGGCCCTCTGGATACGCAGTATTTT. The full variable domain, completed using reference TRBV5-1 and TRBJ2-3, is KAGVTQTPRYLIKTRGQQVTLSCSPISGHRSVSWYQQTPGQGLQFLFEYFSETQRNKGNFPGRFSGRQFSNSRSEMNVSTLELGDSALYLCASSGTGPLDTQYFGPGTRLTVL.

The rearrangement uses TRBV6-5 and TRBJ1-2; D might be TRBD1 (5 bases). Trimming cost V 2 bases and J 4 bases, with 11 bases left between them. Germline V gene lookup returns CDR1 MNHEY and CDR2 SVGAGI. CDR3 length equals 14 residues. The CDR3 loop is CASSYDRAFYGYTF. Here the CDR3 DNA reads TGTGCCAGCAGTTACGACAGAGCCTTCTATGGCTACACCTTC.

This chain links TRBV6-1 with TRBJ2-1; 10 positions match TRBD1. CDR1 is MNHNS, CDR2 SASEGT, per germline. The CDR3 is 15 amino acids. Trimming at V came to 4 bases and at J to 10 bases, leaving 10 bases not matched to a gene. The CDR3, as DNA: TGTGCCAGCAGTGTCGACAGGGGGCGGGCAGAAGAGCAGTTCTTC. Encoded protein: CASSVDRGRAEEQFF.

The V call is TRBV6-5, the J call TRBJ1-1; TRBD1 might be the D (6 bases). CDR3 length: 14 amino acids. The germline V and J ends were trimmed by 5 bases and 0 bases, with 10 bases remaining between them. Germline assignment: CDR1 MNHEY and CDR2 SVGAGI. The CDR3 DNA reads TGTGCCAGCAGTACCACAGGGATGAACACTGAAGCTTTCTTT. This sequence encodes CASSTTGMNTEAFF.

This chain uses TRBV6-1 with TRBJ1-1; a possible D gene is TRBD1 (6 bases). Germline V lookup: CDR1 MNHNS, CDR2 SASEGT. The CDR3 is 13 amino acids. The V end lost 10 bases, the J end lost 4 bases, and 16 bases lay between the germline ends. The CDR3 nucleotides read TGTGCCACCTGGGGGCAGGCATTCACTGAAGCTTTCTTT. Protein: CATWGQAFTEAFF.

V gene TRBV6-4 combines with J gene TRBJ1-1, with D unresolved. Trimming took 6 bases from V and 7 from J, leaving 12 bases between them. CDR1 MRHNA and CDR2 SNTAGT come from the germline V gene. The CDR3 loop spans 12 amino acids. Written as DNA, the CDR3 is TGTGCCAGCAGCTCGAATCTAGGTGAAGCTTTCTTT. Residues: CASSSNLGEAFF.

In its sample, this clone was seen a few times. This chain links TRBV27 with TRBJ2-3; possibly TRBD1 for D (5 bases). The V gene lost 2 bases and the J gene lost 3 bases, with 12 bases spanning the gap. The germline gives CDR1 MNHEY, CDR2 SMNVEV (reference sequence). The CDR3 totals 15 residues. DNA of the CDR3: TGTGCCAGCAGTTTACTCAGGGCCGGGACAGATACGCAGTATTTT. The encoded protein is CASSLLRAGTDTQYF.

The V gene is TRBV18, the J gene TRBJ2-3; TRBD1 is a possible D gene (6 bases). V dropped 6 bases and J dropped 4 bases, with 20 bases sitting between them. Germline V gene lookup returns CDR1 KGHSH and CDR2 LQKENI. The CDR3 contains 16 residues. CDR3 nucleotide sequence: TGTGCCAGCTCCCCATCGCCAGGGGTAGGGGCAGATACGCAGTATTTT. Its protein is CASSPSPGVGADTQYF. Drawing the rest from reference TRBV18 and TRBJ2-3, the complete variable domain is NAGVMQNPRHLVRRRGQEARLRCSPMKGHSHVYWYRQLPEEGLKFMVYLQKENIIDESGMPKERFSAEFPKEGPSILRIQQVVRGDSAAYFCASSPSPGVGADTQYFGPGTRLTVL.

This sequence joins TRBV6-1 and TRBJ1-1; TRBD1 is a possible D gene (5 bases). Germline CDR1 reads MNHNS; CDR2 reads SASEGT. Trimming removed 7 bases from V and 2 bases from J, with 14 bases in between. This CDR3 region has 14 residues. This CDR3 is CASTEDSYNTEAFF. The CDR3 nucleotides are TGTGCCAGCACCGAAGACAGCTACAACACTGAAGCTTTCTTT.

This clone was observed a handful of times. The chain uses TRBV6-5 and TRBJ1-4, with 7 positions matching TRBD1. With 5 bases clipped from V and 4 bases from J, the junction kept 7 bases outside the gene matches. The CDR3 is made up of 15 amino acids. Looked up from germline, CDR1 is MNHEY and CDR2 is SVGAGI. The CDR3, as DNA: TGTGCCAGCAGTGTTTCACAGGGGTTTAATGAAAAACTGTTTTTT. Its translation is CASSVSQGFNEKLFF.

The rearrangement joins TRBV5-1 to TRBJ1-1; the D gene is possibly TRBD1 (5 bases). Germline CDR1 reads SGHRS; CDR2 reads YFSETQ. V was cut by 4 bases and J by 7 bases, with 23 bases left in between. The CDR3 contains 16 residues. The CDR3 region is CASSPHLGGVLNEAFF. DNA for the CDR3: TGCGCCAGCAGCCCACATCTCGGGGGGGTACTTAATGAAGCTTTCTTT.

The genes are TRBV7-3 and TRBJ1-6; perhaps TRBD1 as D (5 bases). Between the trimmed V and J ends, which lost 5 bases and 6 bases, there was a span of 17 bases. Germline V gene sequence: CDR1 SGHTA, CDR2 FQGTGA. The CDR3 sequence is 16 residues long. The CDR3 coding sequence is TGTGCCAGCAGCCCGGAAAAGGTCAGGGCTAATTCACCCCTCCACTTT. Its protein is CASSPEKVRANSPLHF. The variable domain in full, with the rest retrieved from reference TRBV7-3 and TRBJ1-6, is GAGVSQTPSNKVTEKGKYVELRCDPISGHTALYWYRQSLGQGPEFLIYFQGTGAADDSGLPNDRFFAVRPEGSVSTLKIQRTERGDSAVYLCASSPEKVRANSPLHFGNGTRLTVT.

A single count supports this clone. This chain's CDR3 is CASSYSIGEMNDEQFF. DNA of the CDR3: TGTGCCAGCAGTTACTCGATAGGAGAGATGAACGATGAGCAGTTCTTC. J is TRBJ2-1 and V is TRBV6-5; D gene uncertain. The V gene lost 0 bases and the J gene lost 8 bases, with 17 bases spanning the gap. The germline V gene has CDR1 MNHEY and CDR2 SVGAGI. This CDR3 has 16 amino acids.

This CDR3 is CASSRQGTGNQPQHF. The DNA of the CDR3 is TGTGCCAGCAGCCGACAGGGAACGGGCAATCAGCCCCAGCATTTT. The V call is TRBV6-6, the J call TRBJ1-5; 7 nucleotides align to TRBD1. CDR1 is MNHNY, CDR2 SVGAGI, per germline (reference sequence). Trimming took 6 bases from V and 2 from J; bases not matched to a gene: 7. CDR3 length equals 15 residues.

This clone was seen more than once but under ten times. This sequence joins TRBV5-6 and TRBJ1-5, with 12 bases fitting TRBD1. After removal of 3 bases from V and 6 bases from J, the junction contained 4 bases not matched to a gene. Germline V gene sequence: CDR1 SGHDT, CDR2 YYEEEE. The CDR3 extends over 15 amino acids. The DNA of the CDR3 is TGTGCCAGCAGCTCGGGACAGGGGGCGTTTCAGCCCCAGCATTTT. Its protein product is CASSSGQGAFQPQHF. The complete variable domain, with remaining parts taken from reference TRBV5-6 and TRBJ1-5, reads DAGVTQSPTHLIKTRGQQVTLRCSPKSGHDTVSWYQQALGQGPQFIFQYYEEEERQRGNFPDRFSGHQFPNYSSELNVNALLLGDSALYLCASSSGQGAFQPQHFGDGTRLSIL.

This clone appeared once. CDR3 residues: CAISSGTVSYEQYF. Here the CDR3 DNA reads TGTGCCATCAGCTCAGGGACAGTCTCCTACGAGCAGTACTTC. This chain uses TRBV10-3 with TRBJ2-7, with TRBD1 matching over 7 bases. Germline CDR1 ENHRY, CDR2 SYGVKD. This CDR3 region has 14 residues. Losses at the gene ends were 6 bases for V and 0 bases for J; bases not matched to a gene: 5.

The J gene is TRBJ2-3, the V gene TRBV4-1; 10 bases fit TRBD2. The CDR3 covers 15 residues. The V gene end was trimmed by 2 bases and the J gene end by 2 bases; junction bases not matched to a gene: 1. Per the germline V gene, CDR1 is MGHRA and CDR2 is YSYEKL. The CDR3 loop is CASSQLAGDTDTQYF. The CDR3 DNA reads TGCGCCAGCAGCCAACTAGCGGGGGACACAGATACGCAGTATTTT.

The CDR3 region has the DNA TGTGCCATTCGGACAGGGGGAATTAACTATGGCTACACCTTC. Its protein is CAIRTGGINYGYTF. The chain employs TRBV2 and TRBJ1-2; 10 bases map to TRBD1. CDR3 length: 14 amino acids. Unmatched junction bases numbered 6, after V lost 10 bases and J lost 1 base. The V gene's germline CDR1 is SNHLY and CDR2 FYNNEI.

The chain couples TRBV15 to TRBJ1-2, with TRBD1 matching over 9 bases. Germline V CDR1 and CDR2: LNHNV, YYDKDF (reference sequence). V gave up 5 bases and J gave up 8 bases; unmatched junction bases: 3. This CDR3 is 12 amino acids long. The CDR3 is CATSGTGPGYTF. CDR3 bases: TGTGCCACCAGCGGGACAGGGCCCGGCTACACCTTC.

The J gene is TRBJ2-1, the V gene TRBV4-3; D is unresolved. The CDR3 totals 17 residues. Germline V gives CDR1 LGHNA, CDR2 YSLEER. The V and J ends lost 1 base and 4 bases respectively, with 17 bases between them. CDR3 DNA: TGCGCCAGCAGCCAAGGTCCCGTTGGCGCGAGGTACAATGAGCAGTTCTTC. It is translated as CASSQGPVGARYNEQFF.

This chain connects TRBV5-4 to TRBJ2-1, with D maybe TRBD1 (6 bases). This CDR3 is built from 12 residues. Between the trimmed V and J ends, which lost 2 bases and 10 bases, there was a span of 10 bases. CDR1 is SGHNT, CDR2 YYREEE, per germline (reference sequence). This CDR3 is CASSLNDREQFF. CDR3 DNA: TGTGCCAGCAGCTTAAATGACAGGGAGCAGTTCTTC.

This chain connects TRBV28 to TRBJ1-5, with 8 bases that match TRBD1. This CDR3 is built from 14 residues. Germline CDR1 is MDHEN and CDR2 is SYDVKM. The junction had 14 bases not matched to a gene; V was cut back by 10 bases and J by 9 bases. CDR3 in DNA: TGTGCCACCCAGACAGGGGCCTACCGGGGGCCCCAGCATTTT. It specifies CATQTGAYRGPQHF.

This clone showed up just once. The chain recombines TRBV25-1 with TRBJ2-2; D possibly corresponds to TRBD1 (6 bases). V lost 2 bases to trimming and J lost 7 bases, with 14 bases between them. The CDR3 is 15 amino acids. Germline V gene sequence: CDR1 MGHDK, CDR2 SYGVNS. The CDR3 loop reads CASSEEGRGNGELFF. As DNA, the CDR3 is TGTGCCAGCAGTGAAGAGGGCAGGGGCAACGGGGAGCTGTTTTTT.

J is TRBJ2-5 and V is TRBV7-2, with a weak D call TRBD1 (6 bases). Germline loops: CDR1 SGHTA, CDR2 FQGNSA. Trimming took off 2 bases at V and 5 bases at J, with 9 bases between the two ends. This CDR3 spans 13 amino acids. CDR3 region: CASSLRQDETQYF. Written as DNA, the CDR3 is TGTGCCAGCAGCTTACGACAGGACGAGACCCAGTACTTC.

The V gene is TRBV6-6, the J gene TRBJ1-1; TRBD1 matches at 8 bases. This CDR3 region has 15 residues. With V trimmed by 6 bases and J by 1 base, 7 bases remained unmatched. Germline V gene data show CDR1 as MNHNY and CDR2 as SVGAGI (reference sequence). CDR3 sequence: CASRSGQGSNTEAFF. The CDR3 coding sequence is TGTGCCAGCAGATCCGGACAGGGATCGAACACTGAAGCTTTCTTT.

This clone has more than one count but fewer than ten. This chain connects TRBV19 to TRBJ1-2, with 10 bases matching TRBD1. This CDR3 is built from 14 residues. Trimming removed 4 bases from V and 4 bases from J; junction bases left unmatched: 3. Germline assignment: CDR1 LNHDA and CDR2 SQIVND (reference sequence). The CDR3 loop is CASSRDRGSYGYTF. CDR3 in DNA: TGTGCCAGTAGTAGGGACAGGGGATCCTATGGCTACACCTTC.